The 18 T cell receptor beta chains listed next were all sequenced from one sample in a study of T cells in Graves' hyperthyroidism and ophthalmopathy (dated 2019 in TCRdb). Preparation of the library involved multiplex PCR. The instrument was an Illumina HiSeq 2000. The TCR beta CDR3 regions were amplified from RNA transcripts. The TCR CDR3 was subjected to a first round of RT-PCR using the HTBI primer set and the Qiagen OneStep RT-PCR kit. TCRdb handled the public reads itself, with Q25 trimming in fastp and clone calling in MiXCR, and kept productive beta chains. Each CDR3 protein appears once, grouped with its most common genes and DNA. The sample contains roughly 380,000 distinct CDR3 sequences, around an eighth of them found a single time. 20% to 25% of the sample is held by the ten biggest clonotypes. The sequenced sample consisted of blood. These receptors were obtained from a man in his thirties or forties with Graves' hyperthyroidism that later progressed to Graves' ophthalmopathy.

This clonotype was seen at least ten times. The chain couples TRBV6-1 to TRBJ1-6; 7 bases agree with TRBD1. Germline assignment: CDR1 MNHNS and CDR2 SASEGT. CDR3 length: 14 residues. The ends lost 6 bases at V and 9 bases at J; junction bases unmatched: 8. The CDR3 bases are TGTGCCAGCAGAAAACAGGGGAATGGTTCACCCCTCCACTTT. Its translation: CASRKQGNGSPLHF.

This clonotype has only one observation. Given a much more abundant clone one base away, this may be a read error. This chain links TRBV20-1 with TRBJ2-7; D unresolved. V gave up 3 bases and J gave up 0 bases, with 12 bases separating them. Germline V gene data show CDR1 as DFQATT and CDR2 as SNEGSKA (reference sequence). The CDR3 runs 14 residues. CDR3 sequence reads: CSAREQFSSYEQYF. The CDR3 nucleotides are TGCAGTGCTAGGGAACAGTTCAGCTCCTACGAGCAGTACTTC.

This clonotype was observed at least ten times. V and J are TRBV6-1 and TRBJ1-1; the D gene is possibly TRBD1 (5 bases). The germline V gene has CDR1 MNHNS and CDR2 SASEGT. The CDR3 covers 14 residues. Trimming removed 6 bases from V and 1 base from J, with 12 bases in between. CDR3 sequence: CASRPGGTNTEAFF. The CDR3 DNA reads TGTGCCAGCAGGCCGGGGGGGACGAACACTGAAGCTTTCTTT.

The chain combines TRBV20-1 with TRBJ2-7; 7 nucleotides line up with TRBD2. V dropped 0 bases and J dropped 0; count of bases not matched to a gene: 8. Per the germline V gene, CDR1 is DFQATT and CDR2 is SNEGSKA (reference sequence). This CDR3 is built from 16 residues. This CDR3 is CSARDPRGGSSYEQYF. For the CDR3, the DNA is TGCAGTGCTAGAGATCCTCGCGGGGGTTCCTCCTACGAGCAGTACTTC.

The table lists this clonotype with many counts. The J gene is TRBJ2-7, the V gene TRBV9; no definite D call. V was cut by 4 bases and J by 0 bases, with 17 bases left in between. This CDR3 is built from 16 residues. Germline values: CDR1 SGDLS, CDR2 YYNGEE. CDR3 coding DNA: TGTGCCAGCAGCCCTTCGTCCCAAGATCACTCCTACGAGCAGTACTTC. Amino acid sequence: CASSPSSQDHSYEQYF. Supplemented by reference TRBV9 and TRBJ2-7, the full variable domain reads DSGVTQTPKHLITATGQRVTLRCSPRSGDLSVYWYQQSLDQGLQFLIQYYNGEERAKGNILERFSAQQFPDLHSELNLSSLELGDSALYFCASSPSSQDHSYEQYFGPGTRLTVT.

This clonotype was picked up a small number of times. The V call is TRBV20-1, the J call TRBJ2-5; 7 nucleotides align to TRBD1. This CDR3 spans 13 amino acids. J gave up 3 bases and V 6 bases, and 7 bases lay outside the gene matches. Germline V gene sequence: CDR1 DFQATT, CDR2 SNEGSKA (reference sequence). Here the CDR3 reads CSADGTAEETQYF. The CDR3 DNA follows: TGCAGTGCCGACGGGACAGCAGAAGAGACCCAGTACTTC.

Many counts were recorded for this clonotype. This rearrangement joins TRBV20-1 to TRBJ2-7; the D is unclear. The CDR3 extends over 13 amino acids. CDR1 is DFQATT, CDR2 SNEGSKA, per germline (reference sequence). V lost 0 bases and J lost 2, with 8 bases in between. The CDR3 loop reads CSARDETTYEQYF. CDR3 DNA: TGCAGTGCTAGAGATGAGACAACCTACGAGCAGTACTTC.

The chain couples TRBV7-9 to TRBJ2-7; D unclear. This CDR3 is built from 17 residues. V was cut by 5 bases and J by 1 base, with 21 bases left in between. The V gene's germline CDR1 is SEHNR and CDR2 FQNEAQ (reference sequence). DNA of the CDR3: TGTGCCAGCAGCCCGTGGGATCTGGGTCGGGCATCCTACGAGCAGTACTTC. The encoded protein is CASSPWDLGRASYEQYF.

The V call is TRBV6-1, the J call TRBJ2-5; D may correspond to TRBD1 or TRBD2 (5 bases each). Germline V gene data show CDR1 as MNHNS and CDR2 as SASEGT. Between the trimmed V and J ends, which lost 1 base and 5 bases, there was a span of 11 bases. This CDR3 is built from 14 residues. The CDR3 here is CASSEVGWGETQYF. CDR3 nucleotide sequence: TGTGCCAGCAGTGAAGTGGGTTGGGGGGAGACCCAGTACTTC.

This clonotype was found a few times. DNA for the CDR3: TGTGCCAGCAGCTCACGGGGGGCCTACGGAGATACGCAGTATTTT. Protein: CASSSRGAYGDTQYF. This chain uses TRBV11-2 with TRBJ2-3; D is perhaps TRBD2 (7 bases). CDR3 length: 15 amino acids. Germline V gene data show CDR1 as SGHAT and CDR2 as FQNNGV. V was clipped by 4 bases and J by 5 bases, with 16 bases between them.

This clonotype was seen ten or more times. The CDR3: CASSYLKGETQYF. In nucleotides, the CDR3 is TGCGCCAGCAGCTACCTAAAGGGGGAGACCCAGTACTTC. The V call is TRBV5-1, the J call TRBJ2-5, with D perhaps matching TRBD1 (5 bases). Trimming removed 3 bases from V and 5 bases from J, with 11 bases in between. CDR1 and CDR2 from the germline V gene are SGHRS and YFSETQ. This CDR3 is 13 amino acids long.

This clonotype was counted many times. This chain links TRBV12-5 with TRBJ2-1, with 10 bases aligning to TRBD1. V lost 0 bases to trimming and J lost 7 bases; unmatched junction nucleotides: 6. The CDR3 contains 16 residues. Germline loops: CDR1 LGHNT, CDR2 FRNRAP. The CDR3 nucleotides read TGTGCTAGTGGTTTGGTACTGGGACAGGGGCGGAATGAGCAGTTCTTC. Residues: CASGLVLGQGRNEQFF.

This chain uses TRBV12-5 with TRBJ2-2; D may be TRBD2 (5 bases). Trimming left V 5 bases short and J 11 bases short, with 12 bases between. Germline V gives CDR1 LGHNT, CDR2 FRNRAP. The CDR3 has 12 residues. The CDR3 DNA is TGTGCTAGTGGTCCGGACTCCGCTGAGCTGTTTTTT. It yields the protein CASGPDSAELFF.

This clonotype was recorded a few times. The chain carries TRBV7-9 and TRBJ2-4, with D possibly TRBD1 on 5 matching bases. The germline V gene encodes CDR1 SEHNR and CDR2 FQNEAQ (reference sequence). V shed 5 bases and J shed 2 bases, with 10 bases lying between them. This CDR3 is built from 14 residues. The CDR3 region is CASSTKGPKNIQYF. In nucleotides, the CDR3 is TGTGCCAGCAGCACTAAGGGGCCCAAAAACATTCAGTACTTC. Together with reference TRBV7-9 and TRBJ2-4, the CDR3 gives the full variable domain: DTGVSQNPRHKITKRGQNVTFRCDPISEHNRLYWYRQTLGQGPEFLTYFQNEAQLEKSRLLSDRFSAERPKGSFSTLEIQRTEQGDSAMYLCASSTKGPKNIQYFGAGTRLSVL.

As DNA, the CDR3 is TGTGCCAGCAGTTTAAATGTAAACCTACCGGGACAGGGGGGAGATGAGCAGTTCTTC. It codes for CASSLNVNLPGQGGDEQFF. The V and J genes are TRBV27 and TRBJ2-1; TRBD1 aligns across 11 bases. With V trimmed by 2 bases and J by 8 bases, 17 bases remained unmatched. CDR1 is MNHEY, CDR2 SMNVEV, per germline (reference sequence). This CDR3 is built from 19 residues.

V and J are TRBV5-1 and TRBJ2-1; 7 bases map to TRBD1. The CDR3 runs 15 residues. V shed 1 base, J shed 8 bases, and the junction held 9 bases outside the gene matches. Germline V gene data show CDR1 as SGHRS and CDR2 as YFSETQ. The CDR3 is CASSLRGQEIYEQFF. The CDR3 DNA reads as TGCGCCAGCAGCTTGAGGGGGCAGGAAATATATGAGCAGTTCTTC.

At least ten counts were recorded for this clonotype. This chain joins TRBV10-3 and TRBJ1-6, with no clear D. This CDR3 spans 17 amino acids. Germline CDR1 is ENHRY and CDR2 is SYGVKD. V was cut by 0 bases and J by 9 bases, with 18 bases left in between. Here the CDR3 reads CAISESSVGAPSSPLHF. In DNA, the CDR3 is TGTGCCATCAGTGAGTCGTCAGTCGGAGCTCCTAGTTCACCCCTCCACTTT.

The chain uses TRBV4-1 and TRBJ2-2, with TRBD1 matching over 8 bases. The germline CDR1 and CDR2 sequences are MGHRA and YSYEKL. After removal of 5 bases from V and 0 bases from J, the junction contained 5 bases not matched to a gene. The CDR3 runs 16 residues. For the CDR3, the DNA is TGCGCCAGCAGCTCCTGGACAGGGTCGAACACCGGGGAGCTGTTTTTT. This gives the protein CASSSWTGSNTGELFF.